What follows is one TCR beta chain and its context. Its cognate antigen is unknown. This sample was taken from a study of a mutant IDH1 vaccine in newly diagnosed glioma. Study-level background: Patients came in for eight vaccinations, in weeks 1, 3, 5, 7, 11, 15, 19 and 23. The first vaccination came 4-6 weeks after radiotherapy alone, or with temozolomide cycles. The earlier regimen, radiotherapy, temozolomide, or both, was most often both. Notes on the study in general: Detectable vaccine-induced immune responses arose in around 92% of patients.

Time point noted: week 11, during vaccination. In every dose of vaccine, 300 ug of mutant IDH1 20-mer peptide was given alongside topical imiquimod. Clones were read by immunoSEQ multiplex PCR, and TCRdb kept only the in-frame ones, dropping some. The table shows under 150,000 clones, with around 80% occurring only once. This receptor was obtained from a man aged 40-55 years with glioma. Sample: PBMCs, taken from a glioma patient whose treatment included an IDH1 peptide vaccine.

The CDR3 here is CSVPPGQGITEQFF. DNA of the CDR3: TGCAGCGTACCCCCGGGACAGGGGATTACTGAGCAGTTCTTC. This rearrangement joins TRBV29-1 to TRBJ2-1; 10 bases map to TRBD1. The CDR3 has 14 amino acids. The J segment lost 9 bases and the V segment lost 6 bases, leaving 11 bases of the junction unmatched. From germline, CDR1 is SQVTM and CDR2 ANQGSEA.